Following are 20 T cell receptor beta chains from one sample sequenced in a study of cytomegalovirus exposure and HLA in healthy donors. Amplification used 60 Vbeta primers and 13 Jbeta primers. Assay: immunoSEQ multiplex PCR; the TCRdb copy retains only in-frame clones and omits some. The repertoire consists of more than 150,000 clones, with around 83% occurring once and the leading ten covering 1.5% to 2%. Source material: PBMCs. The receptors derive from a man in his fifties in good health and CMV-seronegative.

The CDR3 nucleotides are TGTGCCAGTAGTAAACAAGCGGGGAATCAGCCCCAGCATTTT. Protein: CASSKQAGNQPQHF. The chain links TRBV19 to TRBJ1-5; no reliable D call. Germline V lookup: CDR1 LNHDA, CDR2 SQIVND (reference sequence). Trimming shortened V by 4 bases and J by 4 bases, and 11 bases separated the two germline ends. The CDR3 covers 14 residues.

The CDR3 DNA reads TGCGCCAGCAGTTCCCAGAAAGACGAGCAGTACTTC. Protein product: CASSSQKDEQYF. The chain is built from TRBV5-1 and TRBJ2-7; unclear D gene. CDR3 length: 12 residues. Deletions cut 5 bases from V and 5 bases from J, with 11 bases between. Germline lookup yields CDR1 SGHRS and CDR2 YFSETQ.

The DNA for the CDR3 is TGTGCCCCGGCCAGGGCCGGGAATGAAAAACTGTTTTTT. This sequence encodes CAPARAGNEKLFF. This sequence joins TRBV2 and TRBJ1-4; D perhaps matches TRBD1 (5 bases). In germline, CDR1 is SNHLY, CDR2 FYNNEI. The CDR3 sequence is 13 residues long. The V and J ends lost 11 bases and 5 bases respectively, with 15 bases between them.

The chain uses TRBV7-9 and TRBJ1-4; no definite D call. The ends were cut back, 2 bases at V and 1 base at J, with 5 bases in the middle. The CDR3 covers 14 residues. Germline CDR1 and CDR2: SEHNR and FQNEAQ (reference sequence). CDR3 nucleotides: TGTGCCAGCAGCTTACGGGGAACTAATGAAAAACTGTTTTTT. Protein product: CASSLRGTNEKLFF. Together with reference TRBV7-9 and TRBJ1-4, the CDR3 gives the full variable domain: DTGVSQNPRHKITKRGQNVTFRCDPISEHNRLYWYRQTLGQGPEFLTYFQNEAQLEKSRLLSDRFSAERPKGSFSTLEIQRTEQGDSAMYLCASSLRGTNEKLFFGSGTQLSVL.

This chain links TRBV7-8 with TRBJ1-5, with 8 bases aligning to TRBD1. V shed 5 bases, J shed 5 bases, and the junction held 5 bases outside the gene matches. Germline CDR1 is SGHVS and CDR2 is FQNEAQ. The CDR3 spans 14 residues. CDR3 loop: CASSRTGFDQPQHF. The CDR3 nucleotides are TGTGCCAGCAGCCGGACAGGGTTTGATCAGCCCCAGCATTTT. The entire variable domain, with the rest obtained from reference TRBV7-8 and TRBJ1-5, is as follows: GAGVSQSPRYKVAKRGQDVALRCDPISGHVSLFWYQQALGQGPEFLTYFQNEAQLDKSGLPSDRFFAERPEGSVSTLKIQRTQQEDSAVYLCASSRTGFDQPQHFGDGTRLSIL.

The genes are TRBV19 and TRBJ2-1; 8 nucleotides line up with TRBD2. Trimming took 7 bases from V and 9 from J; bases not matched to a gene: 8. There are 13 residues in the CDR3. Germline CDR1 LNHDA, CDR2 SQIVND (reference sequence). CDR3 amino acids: CASTREVRGEQFF. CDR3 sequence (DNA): TGTGCCAGTACGCGGGAGGTGCGGGGTGAGCAGTTCTTC.

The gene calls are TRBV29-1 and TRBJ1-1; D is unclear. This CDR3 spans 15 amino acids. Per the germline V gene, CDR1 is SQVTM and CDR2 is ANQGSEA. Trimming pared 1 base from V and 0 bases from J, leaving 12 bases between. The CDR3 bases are TGCAGCGTTGAAGCGCGGAGCTGGGTGAACACTGAAGCTTTCTTT. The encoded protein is CSVEARSWVNTEAFF.

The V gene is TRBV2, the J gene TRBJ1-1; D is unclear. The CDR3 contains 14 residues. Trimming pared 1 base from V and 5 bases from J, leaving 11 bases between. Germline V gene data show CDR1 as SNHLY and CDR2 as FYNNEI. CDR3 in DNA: TGTGCCAGCAGTGAAGACAGCGGAACAACTGAAGCTTTCTTT. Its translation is CASSEDSGTTEAFF. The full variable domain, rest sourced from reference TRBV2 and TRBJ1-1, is EPEVTQTPSHQVTQMGQEVILRCVPISNHLYFYWYRQILGQKVEFLVSFYNNEISEKSEIFDDQFSVERPDGSNFTLKIRSTKLEDSAMYFCASSEDSGTTEAFFGQGTRLTVV.

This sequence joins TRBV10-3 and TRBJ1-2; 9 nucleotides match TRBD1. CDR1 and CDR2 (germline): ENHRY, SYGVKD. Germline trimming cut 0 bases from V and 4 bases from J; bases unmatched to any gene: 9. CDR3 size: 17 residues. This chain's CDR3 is CAISESGDRARSYGYTF. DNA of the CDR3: TGTGCCATCAGTGAGTCAGGGGACAGGGCGCGCAGCTATGGCTACACCTTC.

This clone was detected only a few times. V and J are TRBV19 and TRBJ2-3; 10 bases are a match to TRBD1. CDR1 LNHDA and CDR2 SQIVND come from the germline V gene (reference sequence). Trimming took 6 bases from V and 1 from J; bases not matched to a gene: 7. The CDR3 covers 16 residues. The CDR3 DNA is TGTGCCAGTAGGGACAGGGGGAGAAGCGGCACAGATACGCAGTATTTT. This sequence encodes CASRDRGRSGTDTQYF. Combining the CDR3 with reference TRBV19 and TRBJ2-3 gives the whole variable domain DGGITQSPKYLFRKEGQNVTLSCEQNLNHDAMYWYRQDPGQGLRLIYYSQIVNDFQKGDIAEGYSVSREKKESFPLTVTSAQKNPTAFYLCASRDRGRSGTDTQYFGPGTRLTVL.

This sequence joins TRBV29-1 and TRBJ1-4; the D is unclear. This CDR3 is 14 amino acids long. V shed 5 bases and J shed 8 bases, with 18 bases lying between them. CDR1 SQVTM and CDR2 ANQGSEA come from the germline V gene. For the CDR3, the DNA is TGCAGCGTTATTGGTTGGGGAGTGGAAGAAAAACTGTTTTTT. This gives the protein CSVIGWGVEEKLFF.

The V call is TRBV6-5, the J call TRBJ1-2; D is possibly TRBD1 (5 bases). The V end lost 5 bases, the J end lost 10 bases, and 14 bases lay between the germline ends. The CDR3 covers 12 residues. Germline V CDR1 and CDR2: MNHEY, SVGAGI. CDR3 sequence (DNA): TGTGCCAGCAGTGAAACCCCGACAGCCTACACCTTC. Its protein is CASSETPTAYTF.

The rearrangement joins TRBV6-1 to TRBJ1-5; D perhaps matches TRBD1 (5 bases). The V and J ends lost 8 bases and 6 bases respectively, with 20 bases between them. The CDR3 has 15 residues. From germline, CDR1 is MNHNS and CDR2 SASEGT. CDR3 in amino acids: CASGKEGIVSQPQHF. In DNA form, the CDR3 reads TGTGCCAGCGGAAAGGAGGGGATAGTGAGTCAGCCCCAGCATTTT.

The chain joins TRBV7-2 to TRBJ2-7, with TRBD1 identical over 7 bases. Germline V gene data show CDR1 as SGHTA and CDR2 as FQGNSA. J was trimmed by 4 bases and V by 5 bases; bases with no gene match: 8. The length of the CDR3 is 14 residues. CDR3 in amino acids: CASSTQGLGYEQYF. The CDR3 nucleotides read TGTGCCAGCAGCACACAGGGGCTGGGTTACGAGCAGTACTTC.

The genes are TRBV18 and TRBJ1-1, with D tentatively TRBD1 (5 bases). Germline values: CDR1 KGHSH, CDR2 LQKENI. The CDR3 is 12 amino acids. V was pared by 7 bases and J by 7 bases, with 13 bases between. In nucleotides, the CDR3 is TGTGCCAGCTTATGGGAGGGACTTGAAGCTTTCTTT. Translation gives CASLWEGLEAFF.

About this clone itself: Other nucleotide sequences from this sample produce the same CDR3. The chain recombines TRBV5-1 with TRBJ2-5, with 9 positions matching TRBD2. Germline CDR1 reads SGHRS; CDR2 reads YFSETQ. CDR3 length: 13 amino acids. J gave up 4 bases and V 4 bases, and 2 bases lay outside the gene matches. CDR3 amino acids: CASSPGLAETQYF. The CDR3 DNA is TGCGCCAGCAGCCCGGGACTAGCAGAGACCCAGTACTTC.

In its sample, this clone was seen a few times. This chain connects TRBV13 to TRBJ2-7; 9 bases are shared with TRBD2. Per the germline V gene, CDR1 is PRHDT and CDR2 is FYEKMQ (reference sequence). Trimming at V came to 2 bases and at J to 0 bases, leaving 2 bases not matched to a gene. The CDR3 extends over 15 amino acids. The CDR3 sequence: CASSLKGLASYEQYF. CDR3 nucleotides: TGTGCCAGCAGCTTAAAGGGACTAGCCTCCTACGAGCAGTACTTC.

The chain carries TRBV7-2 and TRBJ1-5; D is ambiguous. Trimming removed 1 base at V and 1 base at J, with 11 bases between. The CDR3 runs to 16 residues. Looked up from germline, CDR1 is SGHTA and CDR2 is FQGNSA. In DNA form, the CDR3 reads TGTGCCAGCAGCTTAGGCGGGATTGTGAGCAATCAGCCCCAGCATTTT. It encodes CASSLGGIVSNQPQHF.

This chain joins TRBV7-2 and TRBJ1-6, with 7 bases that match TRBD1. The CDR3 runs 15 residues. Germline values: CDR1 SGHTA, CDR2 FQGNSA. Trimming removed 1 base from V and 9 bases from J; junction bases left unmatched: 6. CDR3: CASSLGGGGSSPLHF. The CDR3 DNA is TGTGCCAGCAGCTTAGGAGGAGGGGGCTCTTCACCCCTCCACTTT.

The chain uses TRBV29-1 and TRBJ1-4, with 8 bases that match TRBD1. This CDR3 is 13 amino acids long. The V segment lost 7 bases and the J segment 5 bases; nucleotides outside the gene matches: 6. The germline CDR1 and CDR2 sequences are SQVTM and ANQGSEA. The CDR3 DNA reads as TGCAGCGCCTTGGACAGGGCGAATGAAAAACTGTTTTTT. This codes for CSALDRANEKLFF.